The rows below give T cell receptor beta chains drawn from one sample of a study of shared clonotypes between healthy human individuals. Sequenced by immunoSEQ multiplex PCR; TCRdb stores in-frame clones only, minus some. The sample carries just over 2,000,000 clones, about 95% recorded once. The source material was naive CD8+ T cells sorted from blood. All receptors derive from a man aged 18 to 30 in good health. CDR3s include the opening cysteine and the closing phenylalanine or tryptophan. A D gene is named only where the DNA matches it firmly. Clone sizes are given selectively: once, few, many, or a class where the clone is expanded.

clone_size: NA; v_call: TRBV11-2; j_call: TRBJ2-7; d_call: NA; cdr3_aa: CASSFSETYEQYF; cdr3_nt: TGTGCCAGCAGCTTTTCGGAGACCTACGAGCAGTACTTC
clone_size: NA; v_call: TRBV30; j_call: TRBJ1-1; d_call: NA; cdr3_aa: CAWSDHGKTEAFF; cdr3_nt: TGTGCCTGGAGTGATCATGGGAAGACTGAAGCTTTCTTT
clone_size: NA; v_call: TRBV30; j_call: TRBJ2-1; d_call: TRBD1; cdr3_aa: CAAWDRGYNEQFF; cdr3_nt: TGTGCCGCTTGGGACAGGGGCTACAATGAGCAGTTCTTC
clone_size: NA; v_call: TRBV27; j_call: TRBJ1-5; d_call: NA; cdr3_aa: CASSSSTNNQPQHF; cdr3_nt: NA
clone_size: NA; v_call: TRBV7-9; j_call: TRBJ1-4; d_call: NA; cdr3_aa: CASSLEWGGNEKLFF; cdr3_nt: TGTGCCAGCAGCTTAGAATGGGGCGGTAATGAAAAACTGTTTTTT
clone_size: NA; v_call: TRBV10-1; j_call: TRBJ2-3; d_call: TRBD2; cdr3_aa: CASSELSGGAVDTQYF; cdr3_nt: TGCGCCAGCAGTGAGCTTAGCGGGGGGGCCGTAGATACGCAGTATTTT
clone_size: once; v_call: TRBV5-4; j_call: TRBJ2-7; d_call: NA; cdr3_aa: CASSLGPEYEQYF; cdr3_nt: TGTGCCAGCAGCTTGGGGCCCGAGTACGAGCAGTACTTC
clone_size: NA; v_call: TRBV29-1; j_call: TRBJ2-2; d_call: TRBD1; cdr3_aa: CSVEASGTGLTGELFF; cdr3_nt: TGCAGCGTTGAAGCCTCCGGGACAGGGCTCACCGGGGAGCTGTTTTTT
clone_size: NA; v_call: TRBV28; j_call: TRBJ1-6; d_call: NA; cdr3_aa: CASSLYRFSYNSPLHF; cdr3_nt: TGTGCCAGCAGTTTATATCGGTTCTCCTATAATTCACCCCTCCACTTT
clone_size: NA; v_call: TRBV27; j_call: TRBJ1-5; d_call: NA; cdr3_aa: CASSLWGGSNQPQHF; cdr3_nt: TGTGCCAGCAGTTTATGGGGGGGTAGCAATCAGCCCCAGCATTTT